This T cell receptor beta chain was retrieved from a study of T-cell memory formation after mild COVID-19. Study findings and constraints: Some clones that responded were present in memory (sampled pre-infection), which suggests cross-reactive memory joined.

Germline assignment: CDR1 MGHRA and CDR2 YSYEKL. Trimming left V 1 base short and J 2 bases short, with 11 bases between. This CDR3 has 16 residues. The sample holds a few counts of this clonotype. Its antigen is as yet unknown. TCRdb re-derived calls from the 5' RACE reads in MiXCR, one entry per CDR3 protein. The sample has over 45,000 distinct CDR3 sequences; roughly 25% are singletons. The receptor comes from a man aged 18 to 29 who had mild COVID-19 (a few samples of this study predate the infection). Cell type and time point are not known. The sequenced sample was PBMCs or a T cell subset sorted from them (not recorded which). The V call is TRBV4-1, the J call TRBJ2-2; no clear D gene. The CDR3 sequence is CASSQVASINTGELFF. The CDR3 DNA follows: TGCGCCAGCAGCCAAGTTGCCAGCATAAACACCGGGGAGCTGTTTTTT.